Below, 7 T cell receptor beta chains from the same sample are listed, as sequenced in a study of T cell changes during pregnancy in multiple sclerosis. Clones were sequenced by immunoSEQ multiplex PCR, and TCRdb holds only the in-frame ones, with some missing. The sample holds 64,000 or so clones, around 92% seen once. The material sequenced was peripheral blood, taken in the first trimester of pregnancy. These receptors were collected from a female donor with multiple sclerosis, enrolled in a pregnancy study.

This clone was counted only a few times. V gene TRBV27 combines with J gene TRBJ1-1; 8 nucleotides align to TRBD1. V shed 10 bases and J 4 bases; nucleotides not matched to a gene: 11. The CDR3 totals 14 residues. CDR1 and CDR2 from the germline V gene are MNHEY and SMNVEV (reference sequence). CDR3 coding DNA: TGTGCCACCAGCGCAGGGGGCTCGAGCACTGAAGCTTTCTTT. As protein: CATSAGGSSTEAFF.

V is TRBV19 and J is TRBJ2-3; 9 bases are a match to TRBD2. V dropped 5 bases and J dropped 3; count of bases not matched to a gene: 6. The germline CDR1 and CDR2 sequences are LNHDA and SQIVND (reference sequence). The CDR3 covers 15 residues. The CDR3 sequence is CASSWAGGPTDTQYF. The CDR3 DNA reads as TGTGCCAGTAGTTGGGCGGGAGGGCCTACAGATACGCAGTATTTT.

The chain carries TRBV23-1 and TRBJ2-5, with TRBD2 matching over 14 bases. TRBV23-1 is assigned to the ORF class and has an uncertain function. There are 16 residues in the CDR3. J gave up 4 bases and V 4 bases, and 5 bases lay outside the gene matches. As DNA, the CDR3 is TGCGCCAGCAGTCCAAGACTAGCGGGAGGGTTAGAGACCCAGTACTTC. The encoded protein is CASSPRLAGGLETQYF.

J is TRBJ1-2 and V is TRBV19, with 8 bases that match TRBD1. J gave up 4 bases and V 4 bases, and 8 bases lay outside the gene matches. The CDR3 has 15 residues. Germline V gene data show CDR1 as LNHDA and CDR2 as SQIVND (reference sequence). The CDR3 protein is CASSTLRGQSYGYTF. DNA for the CDR3: TGTGCCAGTAGTACCCTCAGGGGGCAGTCCTATGGCTACACCTTC.

J is TRBJ2-6 and V is TRBV27, with a weak D call TRBD2 (6 bases). V was pared by 2 bases and J by 5 bases, with 13 bases between. In germline, CDR1 is MNHEY, CDR2 SMNVEV (reference sequence). This CDR3 comprises 16 residues. CDR3 in DNA: TGTGCCAGCAGTTTAGCGGGGCCCTTTCGGGCCAACGTCCTGACTTTC. Encoded protein: CASSLAGPFRANVLTF.

This sequence joins TRBV7-2 and TRBJ2-1, with D tentatively TRBD2 (7 bases). Germline loops: CDR1 SGHTA, CDR2 FQGNSA. The ends were cut back, 1 base at V and 15 bases at J, with 28 bases in the middle. The length of the CDR3 is 17 residues. CDR3 bases: TGTGCCAGCAGCTTAGGGCAGTCTGCTTGGAGGAGGGAGGGGGGGTTCTTC. This sequence encodes CASSLGQSAWRREGGFF.

The chain links TRBV6-4 to TRBJ2-3; D is possibly TRBD2 (5 bases). The V gene lost 6 bases and the J gene lost 3 bases, with 13 bases spanning the gap. From germline, CDR1 is MRHNA and CDR2 SNTAGT. The CDR3 is made up of 14 amino acids. CDR3 sequence (DNA): TGTGCCAGCAGCCCCGCCCCGGGGACAGATACGCAGTATTTT. It encodes CASSPAPGTDTQYF.